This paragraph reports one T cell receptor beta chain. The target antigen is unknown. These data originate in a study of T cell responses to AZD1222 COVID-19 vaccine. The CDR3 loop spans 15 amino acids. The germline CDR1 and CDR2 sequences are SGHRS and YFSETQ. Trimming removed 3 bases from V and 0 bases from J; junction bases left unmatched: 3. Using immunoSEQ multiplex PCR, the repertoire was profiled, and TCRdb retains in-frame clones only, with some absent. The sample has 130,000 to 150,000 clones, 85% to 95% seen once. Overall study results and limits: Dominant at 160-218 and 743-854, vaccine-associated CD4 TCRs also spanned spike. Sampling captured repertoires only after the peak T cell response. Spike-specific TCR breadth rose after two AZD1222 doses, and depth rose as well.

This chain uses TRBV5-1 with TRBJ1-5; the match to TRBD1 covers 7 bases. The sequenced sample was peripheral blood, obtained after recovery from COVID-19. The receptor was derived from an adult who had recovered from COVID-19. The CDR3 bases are TGCGCCAGCAGCTGGACAGGAGATAGCAATCAGCCCCAGCATTTT. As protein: CASSWTGDSNQPQHF.